This T cell receptor beta chain was sequenced in a study of human T cells and chemical hapten exposure. Study results and limitations: PT1 expanded TCR counts and patch test score correlated positively.

Time point given: patch test 2, 6 weeks after DPC sensitization. The treatment: therapeutic diphenylcyclopropenone sensitization with weekly scalp DPC. TCRdb re-derived calls from the RACE reads in MiXCR, one entry per CDR3 protein. The table has 80,000 to 95,000 distinct CDR3 sequences, more than 9.5% seen once. The germline V gene has CDR1 SGHRS and CDR2 YFSETQ. The V end lost 4 bases, the J end lost 2 bases, and 12 bases lay between the germline ends. CDR3 length: 14 amino acids. This clonotype has a count of ten or more. Its matching antigen is unknown. The rearrangement joins TRBV5-1 to TRBJ1-1, with a tentative D call TRBD1 (6 bases). Source: whole blood, taken in connection with sensitization to the hapten diphenylcyclopropenone (DPC). The sequence derives from a middle-aged man with alopecia areata. Some clones in this sample may be carry-over from other donors' samples. The CDR3 region is CASSPLDRNTEAFF. CDR3 DNA: TGCGCCAGCAGCCCATTGGACAGAAACACTGAAGCTTTCTTT.